The 4 T cell receptor beta chains given below trace back to one sample, sequenced in a study of blood T cells in healthy people across ages. Combining a sample-barcoded 5' primer with a J-beta primer mix, a second PCR ran for 7 to 11 cycles. Each CDR3 protein gets one entry after TCRdb re-called the 5' RACE reads with MiXCR. The table records hundreds of thousands of distinct CDR3 sequences, around 52% of them present only once. The sequenced material came from blood. Receptors were obtained from a woman over 75 in good health.

In this sample, this clonotype turned up many times. The chain couples TRBV28 to TRBJ2-5, with D perhaps matching TRBD2 (5 bases). The V gene's germline CDR1 is MDHEN and CDR2 SYDVKM. There are 13 residues in the CDR3. V lost 5 bases, J lost 6 bases, and 13 bases lay in between. The CDR3 region is CASSVGVGKTQYF. Written as DNA, the CDR3 is TGTGCCAGCAGTGTAGGAGTCGGGAAGACCCAGTACTTC.

The rearrangement links TRBV14 to TRBJ2-1; a weak D match, TRBD2 (7 bases). The V gene's germline CDR1 is SGHDN and CDR2 FVKESK. This CDR3 is 15 amino acids long. Between the trimmed V and J ends, which lost 0 bases and 9 bases, there was a span of 15 bases. The CDR3, as DNA: TGTGCCAGCAGCCAAGATACTGACGGGGGGCTTGAGCAGTTCTTC. This gives the protein CASSQDTDGGLEQFF.

V gene TRBV9 combines with J gene TRBJ1-1, with D hard to call. V lost 0 bases to trimming and J lost 0 bases, with 6 bases between them. Germline V gene data show CDR1 as SGDLS and CDR2 as YYNGEE. This CDR3 comprises 14 residues. The CDR3 nucleotides read TGTGCCAGCAGCGTAGTCGGGGTGAACACTGAAGCTTTCTTT. Its translation: CASSVVGVNTEAFF.

This chain connects TRBV7-2 to TRBJ2-5; D is uncertain. CDR1 SGHTA and CDR2 FQGNSA come from the germline V gene. The germline V and J ends were trimmed by 1 base and 1 base, with 16 bases remaining between them. The CDR3 consists of 17 residues. The CDR3 sequence: CASSLGRSGSPQETQYF. CDR3 sequence (DNA): TGTGCCAGCAGCTTAGGAAGGTCCGGGTCCCCCCAAGAGACCCAGTACTTC.